This T cell receptor beta chain stems from a study of blood T cells in healthy people across ages. Across the whole study: Through template switching, about one barcoded beta molecule was captured per two T cells, as measured in model experiments. General study findings and limits: Long-lived donors carried more naive CD4+ cells and greater diversity than aged donors. PBMCs went unsorted, and a conclusive naive versus antigen-experienced comparison was therefore prevented.

In its sample, this clonotype was seen a few times. Its antigen is undetermined. With a J-beta primer mix and a sample-barcoded 5' primer, a second PCR ran about 6 to 11 cycles. Each cDNA molecule received a tag from a template-switch adaptor that had 12 random nucleotides. TCRdb redid the calling of the 5' RACE reads with MiXCR, one entry per CDR3 protein. The sample consists of approximately 800,000 distinct CDR3 sequences, more than 45% of them appearing once. The clonotype comes from a man in his thirties or forties in good health. Sequencing was done on a sample of blood.

CDR3 nucleotide sequence: TGTGCCACCCGGGGCAGCCGAGCATCTAATGAAAAACTGTTTTTT. This translates into CATRGSRASNEKLFF. The chain combines TRBV15 with TRBJ1-4; weak D call: TRBD1 (5 bases). In germline, CDR1 is LNHNV, CDR2 YYDKDF (reference sequence). The CDR3 length is 15 residues. Trimming took 8 bases from V and 3 from J, leaving 16 bases between them.